The present T cell receptor beta chain was sequenced within a study of cytomegalovirus exposure and HLA in healthy donors. PCR primers comprised 60 Vbeta and 13 Jbeta primers. Profiling relied on immunoSEQ multiplex PCR, and the TCRdb table lists in-frame clones only, not all of them. The table for this sample gives fewer than 200,000 clones. This CDR3 spans 15 amino acids. Germline V gene lookup returns CDR1 GTSNPN and CDR2 SVGIG (reference sequence). J gave up 10 bases and V 0 bases, and 8 bases lay outside the gene matches. The clonotype originates from a man aged 30 to 39 in good health and CMV-seronegative. V is TRBV30 and J is TRBJ1-6; TRBD1 matches 8 bases. The sequencing sample was made of PBMCs. For the CDR3, the DNA is TGTGCCTGGAGTGTACCTGGGGGGACAGGATCACCCCTCCACTTT. It yields the protein CAWSVPGGTGSPLHF.